Below are 6 T cell receptor beta chains sequenced from a single sample in a study of blood T cell repertoires in COVID-19. Produced via immunoSEQ multiplex PCR; TCRdb's table is partial and in-frame only. The sample has 250,000 to 400,000 clones, 87% seen once; the top ten hold under 5.5%. Sequences were obtained from PBMCs or T cells enriched from blood (not recorded which). These receptors were taken from a woman in her 30s who had recovered from COVID-19.

The DNA of the CDR3 is TGTGCCAGCAGGCGGGTCGAGGGGGCCGCCTACGAGCAGTACTTC. Protein product: CASRRVEGAAYEQYF. The chain carries TRBV2 and TRBJ2-7, with 7 nucleotides matching TRBD1. Losses at the gene ends were 6 bases for V and 2 bases for J; bases not matched to a gene: 10. Germline V gene sequence: CDR1 SNHLY, CDR2 FYNNEI. This CDR3 is 15 amino acids long.

The J gene is TRBJ2-7, the V gene TRBV11-2; D gene unclear. V was clipped by 5 bases and J by 2 bases, with 16 bases between them. The germline CDR1 and CDR2 sequences are SGHAT and FQNNGV. The CDR3 spans 15 residues. CDR3 residues: CASSIRLDFPYEQYF. CDR3 nucleotides: TGTGCCAGCAGCATCCGACTGGATTTTCCCTACGAGCAGTACTTC.

CDR3 region: CASSRDRGLDGYTF. In nucleotides, the CDR3 is TGTGCCAGCAGCAGGGACAGGGGGTTGGATGGCTACACCTTC. This chain links TRBV7-6 with TRBJ1-2; TRBD1 matches at 11 bases. This CDR3 has 14 amino acids. CDR1 is SGHVS and CDR2 is FNYEAQ in the germline V gene. With 5 bases clipped from V and 6 bases from J, the junction kept 5 bases outside the gene matches.

The gene calls are TRBV12-3 or TRBV12-4 and TRBJ1-1, with D unclear. The CDR3 extends over 12 amino acids. V lost 6 bases and J lost 4, with 9 bases in between. The CDR3 DNA sequence: TGTGCCAGCAGCCGACGAGGCACTGAAGCTTTCTTT. This encodes CASSRRGTEAFF.

This clone has a single count. J is TRBJ2-6 and V is TRBV27; D gene uncertain. CDR1 is MNHEY, CDR2 SMNVEV, per germline (reference sequence). Between the trimmed V and J ends, which lost 5 bases and 0 bases, there was a span of 8 bases. This CDR3 has 15 residues. CDR3 DNA: TGTGCCAGCAGTATCCTAGGCTCTGGGGCCAACGTCCTGACTTTC. Translation gives CASSILGSGANVLTF.

This clone was seen once. J is TRBJ2-4 and V is TRBV28; D is ambiguous. Trimming shortened V by 9 bases and J by 3 bases, and 15 bases separated the two germline ends. The CDR3 is 14 residues long. Germline V gives CDR1 MDHEN, CDR2 SYDVKM. CDR3 sequence reads: CASSPQTIKNIQYF. In nucleotides, the CDR3 is TGTGCCAGTTCACCCCAGACAATCAAAAACATTCAGTACTTC.